This T cell receptor beta chain emerged from a study of spatial heterogeneity in lung cancer. Study-level background: There were consistently more beta-chain sequences detected than alpha-chain sequences.

This CDR3 is built from 14 residues. CDR1 and CDR2 from the germline V gene are DFQATT and SNEGSKA (reference sequence). V was trimmed by 1 base and J by 5 bases, leaving 14 bases between them. As to time point: sample taken at primary tumor resection. Researchers sequenced whole RNA taken from tumor, nontumor lung or frozen PBMC without sorting. A unique molecular identifier was carried by every single TCR cDNA molecule. TCRdb used MiXCR to reprocess the 5' RACE reads, holding one entry per CDR3 protein. The table has 17,000 or so distinct CDR3 sequences, around 6.2% seen once. Study-level points and caveats: The number of expanded tumor alpha and beta chains correlated with mutation number. Expanded TCRs classified as ubiquitous or regional were counted, and these counts tracked ubiquitous and regional nonsynonymous mutations, respectively.

For this clonotype: Its antigen remains unidentified. The library was designed around alpha chains, so this beta chain is a stray read whose abundance carries little weight.

The receptor was isolated from a male donor with early-stage non-small cell lung cancer. The source was lung tumor tissue, collected at surgery. The gene calls are TRBV20-1 and TRBJ1-1; perhaps TRBD1 as D (6 bases). CDR3 in DNA: TGCAGTGCTAGAGTACGGGACATTGATACTGAAGCTTTCTTT. Translation: CSARVRDIDTEAFF.